This TCR beta chain was captured in a study of T cell changes during pregnancy in multiple sclerosis. The sample holds one count of this clone. This table comes from immunoSEQ multiplex PCR, and its TCRdb copy is limited to in-frame clones, with some not included. The sample carries around 62,000 clones, about nine tenths recorded once. This CDR3 is 11 amino acids long. V lost 8 bases and J lost 7; bases outside the gene matches: 2. Germline CDR1 reads SNHLY; CDR2 reads FYNNEI. Sequencing was performed on peripheral blood, taken in the third trimester of pregnancy. This sequence was found in a female donor with multiple sclerosis, enrolled in a pregnancy study. The chain is built from TRBV2 and TRBJ2-1; 7 bases agree with TRBD2. The CDR3 is CASGTTNEQFF. Here the CDR3 DNA reads TGTGCCAGCGGGACTACTAATGAGCAGTTCTTC.